Ten or more counts support the clone carrying this T cell receptor beta chain. Its antigen is unidentified. Germline loops: CDR1 SGHVS, CDR2 FNYEAQ. The CDR3 contains 14 residues. V dropped 6 bases and J dropped 5; count of bases not matched to a gene: 9. TCRdb ran MiXCR on the 5' RACE reads and lists one entry per CDR3 protein. Altogether some 600,000 distinct CDR3 sequences are present, approximately 15% being singletons, with the ten largest covering about 7.5%. This sample is part of a study of T-cell memory formation after mild COVID-19. Study findings and constraints: The study detected some responding clones in pre-infection memory, suggesting cross-reactive memory joined. A balance of CD4 and CD8 characterized clones contracting day 15 to 85, whereas later expanders leaned CD4+. Most CD4+ clones that shrank were in CM and EM, while CD8+ ones turned up in EMRA. Clonal second-wave expansions that peaked on day 37 had unconfirmed SARS-CoV-2 specificity.

The receptor's source is an adult woman who had mild COVID-19 (a few samples of this study predate the infection). Cell type and time point are not known. This chain links TRBV7-6 with TRBJ2-5, with 7 bases aligning to TRBD2. The sequencing sample was made of PBMCs or a T cell subset sorted from them (not recorded which). Written as DNA, the CDR3 is TGTGCCAGCAGTGTGAGCGGGAACGGGGAGACCCAGTACTTC. Translated, it gives CASSVSGNGETQYF.